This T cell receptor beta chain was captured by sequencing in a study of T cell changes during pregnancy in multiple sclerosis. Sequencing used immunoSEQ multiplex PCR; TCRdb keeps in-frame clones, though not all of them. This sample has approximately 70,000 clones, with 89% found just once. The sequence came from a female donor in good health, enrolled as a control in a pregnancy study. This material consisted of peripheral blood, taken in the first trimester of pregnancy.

Written as DNA, the CDR3 is TGTGCCATCAGTGAGGGACTAGCGGGTGATTACAATGAGCAGTTCTTC. Protein product: CAISEGLAGDYNEQFF. The rearrangement uses TRBV10-3 and TRBJ2-1; 11 bases align to TRBD2. The germline V gene has CDR1 ENHRY and CDR2 SYGVKD. V lost 2 bases, J lost 4 bases, and 4 bases stayed unmatched. The CDR3 consists of 16 residues.